Presented here are 32 T cell receptor beta chains from one specimen sequenced in a study of cytomegalovirus exposure and HLA in healthy donors. Primers for the PCR totalled 60 Vbeta and 13 Jbeta. Profiling relied on immunoSEQ multiplex PCR, and the TCRdb table lists in-frame clones only, not all of them. The sample consists of fewer than 300,000 clones, 80% to 90% of them appearing once. Sequencing was done on a sample of PBMCs. The receptor source for this set is a man aged 40-50 years in good health and CMV-seropositive.

The chain recombines TRBV5-1 with TRBJ2-7; tentatively, D is TRBD1 (5 bases). Germline lookup yields CDR1 SGHRS and CDR2 YFSETQ. The V and J ends lost 1 base and 0 bases respectively, with 11 bases between them. This CDR3 has 15 amino acids. The CDR3 spells CASSLSKGISYEQYF. The CDR3 DNA reads TGCGCCAGCAGCTTGTCTAAGGGGATCTCCTACGAGCAGTACTTC.

The V and J genes are TRBV27 and TRBJ1-5; 12 nucleotides align to TRBD1. The CDR3 is 16 amino acids. Trimming removed 5 bases from V and 2 bases from J; junction bases left unmatched: 4. The germline V gene encodes CDR1 MNHEY and CDR2 SMNVEV (reference sequence). This chain's CDR3 is CASSIGTGGRNQPQHF. In DNA, the CDR3 is TGTGCCAGCAGTATCGGGACAGGGGGCCGCAATCAGCCCCAGCATTTT.

This clone occurred once. The chain has TRBV10-3 and TRBJ2-3; 7 bases align to TRBD2. Germline CDR1 ENHRY, CDR2 SYGVKD. This CDR3 has 14 amino acids. The junction had 3 bases not matched to a gene; V was cut back by 2 bases and J by 4 bases. In nucleotides, the CDR3 is TGTGCCATCAGTGAGCGGGAGGTACCAGATACGCAGTATTTT. Protein: CAISEREVPDTQYF.

The J gene is TRBJ2-3, the V gene TRBV6-1, with a tentative D call TRBD2 (6 bases). This CDR3 is 13 amino acids long. Per the germline V gene, CDR1 is MNHNS and CDR2 is SASEGT. Trimming cost V 6 bases and J 10 bases, with 17 bases left between them. In nucleotides, the CDR3 is TGTGCCAGCAGGGGGACTGCCTCTCTTGCGCAGTATTTT. Protein sequence: CASRGTASLAQYF.

In nucleotides, the CDR3 is TGTGCCAGCAGCTTCAGGGGCTGGAATCAGCCCCAGCATTTT. Protein product: CASSFRGWNQPQHF. V is TRBV13 and J is TRBJ1-5; TRBD1 might be the D (6 bases). CDR3 length: 14 residues. Germline loops: CDR1 PRHDT, CDR2 FYEKMQ (reference sequence). V was cut by 3 bases and J by 4 bases, with 10 bases left in between.

CDR3 DNA: TGTGCCACCAGCCCCGGGACAGCAAACTATGGCTACACCTTC. Translation: CATSPGTANYGYTF. The rearrangement joins TRBV15 to TRBJ1-2; 7 nucleotides match TRBD1. Per germline, CDR1 LNHNV and CDR2 YYDKDF (reference sequence). The CDR3 has 14 amino acids. V lost 5 bases to trimming and J lost 2 bases; unmatched junction nucleotides: 5.

The gene calls are TRBV19 and TRBJ1-5, with TRBD1 as a possible D gene (6 bases). V gave up 0 bases and J gave up 2 bases, with 11 bases separating them. The germline V gene has CDR1 LNHDA and CDR2 SQIVND (reference sequence). CDR3 size: 16 residues. In nucleotides, the CDR3 is TGTGCCAGTAGTATAGAAGGGGGAAGAGGCAATCAGCCCCAGCATTTT. This codes for CASSIEGGRGNQPQHF. The variable domain in full, completed from reference TRBV19 and TRBJ1-5, reads DGGITQSPKYLFRKEGQNVTLSCEQNLNHDAMYWYRQDPGQGLRLIYYSQIVNDFQKGDIAEGYSVSREKKESFPLTVTSAQKNPTAFYLCASSIEGGRGNQPQHFGDGTRLSIL.

This sequence joins TRBV9 and TRBJ1-5; 7 nucleotides agree with TRBD1. The CDR3 loop spans 14 amino acids. Per the germline V gene, CDR1 is SGDLS and CDR2 is YYNGEE. With V trimmed by 4 bases and J by 2 bases, 3 bases remained unmatched. Written as DNA, the CDR3 is TGTGCCAGCAGCCGAACAGGGGGCAATCAGCCCCAGCATTTT. It translates to CASSRTGGNQPQHF.

In nucleotides, the CDR3 is TGTGCCAGTACCCTGACTAGCGGGAGGCAGAACACCGGGGAGCTGTTTTTT. Amino acid sequence: CASTLTSGRQNTGELFF. This rearrangement joins TRBV19 to TRBJ2-2; TRBD2 matches 13 bases. This CDR3 spans 17 amino acids. J gave up 1 base and V 7 bases, and 6 bases lay outside the gene matches. Germline values: CDR1 LNHDA, CDR2 SQIVND (reference sequence).

Here the CDR3 reads CASSRRDRGVETQYF. CDR3 DNA sequence: TGTGCCAGCAGCCGCCGGGACAGGGGAGTGGAGACCCAGTACTTC. V is TRBV6-5 and J is TRBJ2-5; 10 bases match TRBD1. This CDR3 has 15 residues. The trim removed 6 bases at V and 5 bases at J, leaving 9 bases unmatched. Germline-derived CDR1 and CDR2 are MNHEY and SVGAGI.

This clone was counted once. The rearrangement uses TRBV7-9 and TRBJ2-1; 7 bases align to TRBD2. Germline values: CDR1 SEHNR, CDR2 FQNEAQ (reference sequence). V lost 6 bases, J lost 2 bases, and 10 bases stayed unmatched. This CDR3 spans 16 amino acids. CDR3 coding DNA: TGTGCCAGCAGTCTGGGGGAGGGAAGGGCCTACAATGAGCAGTTCTTC. This gives the protein CASSLGEGRAYNEQFF.

In this sample, this clone turned up once. V usage is TRBV28 and J usage is TRBJ1-5; D not resolved. The CDR3 length is 11 residues. CDR1 and CDR2 from the germline V gene are MDHEN and SYDVKM. V was cut by 6 bases and J by 9 bases, with 9 bases left in between. The CDR3 sequence is CASRFEGPQHF. DNA for the CDR3: TGTGCCAGCAGATTTGAGGGGCCCCAGCATTTT.

This chain joins TRBV11-2 and TRBJ2-2, with TRBD1 matching over 8 bases. There are 16 residues in the CDR3. Per germline, CDR1 SGHAT and CDR2 FQNNGV. Unmatched junction bases numbered 6, after V lost 2 bases and J lost 4 bases. The CDR3 DNA sequence: TGTGCCAGCAGCTTAACAGGGGGTTATGGCACCGGGGAGCTGTTTTTT. This translates into CASSLTGGYGTGELFF.

This clone has a single count. The rearrangement joins TRBV28 to TRBJ2-1, with 7 bases matching TRBD2. The CDR3 extends over 14 amino acids. V trimming: 5 bases; J trimming: 8 bases; junction bases outside the gene matches: 9. Germline CDR1 MDHEN, CDR2 SYDVKM. This CDR3 is CASSKRREIDEQFF. The CDR3 nucleotides are TGTGCCAGCAGTAAGCGGCGGGAGATCGATGAGCAGTTCTTC. The whole variable domain, filled in from reference TRBV28 and TRBJ2-1, reads DVKVTQSSRYLVKRTGEKVFLECVQDMDHENMFWYRQDPGLGLRLIYFSYDVKMKEKGDIPEGYSVSREKKERFSLILESASTNQTSMYLCASSKRREIDEQFFGPGTRLTVL.

The gene calls are TRBV2 and TRBJ2-1, with D unclear. Germline V lookup: CDR1 SNHLY, CDR2 FYNNEI. V was cut by 4 bases and J by 7 bases, with 11 bases left in between. This CDR3 has 13 amino acids. CDR3 sequence reads: CASSVNLENEQFF. The CDR3 DNA reads TGTGCCAGCAGTGTTAATCTAGAGAATGAGCAGTTCTTC.

The CDR3 sequence: CASSRLGEGGNTEAFF. CDR3 coding DNA: TGTGCCAGCAGCCGCCTAGGGGAAGGGGGGAACACTGAAGCTTTCTTT. The chain is built from TRBV7-9 and TRBJ1-1; D perhaps matches TRBD1 (6 bases). This CDR3 comprises 16 residues. Germline CDR1 and CDR2: SEHNR and FQNEAQ (reference sequence). V lost 5 bases and J lost 1, with 17 bases in between.

The V gene is TRBV15, the J gene TRBJ2-5; 12 positions agree with TRBD1. Looked up from germline, CDR1 is LNHNV and CDR2 is YYDKDF (reference sequence). V trimming: 3 bases; J trimming: 14 bases; junction bases outside the gene matches: 13. The CDR3 loop spans 15 amino acids. CDR3 region: CATSSRLGQGALSYF. The DNA for the CDR3 is TGTGCCACCAGCAGCCGCCTGGGACAGGGGGCGCTTAGTTACTTC.

This clone was seen a few times. The V gene is TRBV20-1, the J gene TRBJ1-1, with D unresolved. CDR1 DFQATT and CDR2 SNEGSKA come from the germline V gene (reference sequence). Deletions cut 0 bases from V and 7 bases from J, with 6 bases between. The CDR3 has 11 amino acids. CDR3 DNA sequence: TGCAGTGCTAGAGATAATAGTGAAGCTTTCTTT. Its translation: CSARDNSEAFF.

The table lists this clone with a few counts. The CDR3 DNA reads TGCGCCAGCAGCCGGGAGTCCCGGGATAGAGCAGATACGCAGTATTTT. Translated, it gives CASSRESRDRADTQYF. J is TRBJ2-3 and V is TRBV4-1, with a weak D call TRBD2 (5 bases). Trimming took 4 bases from V and 4 from J, leaving 18 bases between them. The CDR3 has 16 amino acids. Germline lookup yields CDR1 MGHRA and CDR2 YSYEKL.

This clone has a handful of counts. This chain joins TRBV6-1 and TRBJ2-7; 15 bases align to TRBD2. Germline V CDR1 and CDR2: MNHNS, SASEGT. The junction had 3 bases not matched to a gene; V was cut back by 4 bases and J by 2 bases. CDR3 size: 16 residues. CDR3 amino acids: CASSGGLAGGTYEQYF. The CDR3 DNA reads as TGTGCCAGCAGTGGGGGACTAGCGGGAGGCACCTACGAGCAGTACTTC.

This chain uses TRBV29-1 with TRBJ2-7; TRBD2 might be the D (5 bases). The CDR3 totals 14 residues. The germline gives CDR1 SQVTM, CDR2 ANQGSEA. V lost 4 bases to trimming and J lost 7 bases, with 20 bases between them. CDR3 protein: CSVVKRETPREQYF. CDR3 nucleotides: TGCAGCGTTGTTAAGAGGGAGACACCGAGGGAGCAGTACTTC.

The CDR3 DNA reads TGCGCCAGCAGCCCCTGGGCAGGCGATCGGCAGCCCCAGCATTTT. Protein: CASSPWAGDRQPQHF. The rearrangement links TRBV4-1 to TRBJ1-5; D unclear. From germline, CDR1 is MGHRA and CDR2 YSYEKL. The CDR3 consists of 15 residues. With 4 bases removed from V and 7 bases from J, the gap between germline ends came to 17 bases.

This chain connects TRBV7-9 to TRBJ2-7, with TRBD2 matching 9 bases. V gave up 1 base and J gave up 5 bases; unmatched junction bases: 9. Germline V CDR1 and CDR2: SEHNR, FQNEAQ (reference sequence). This CDR3 region has 16 residues. CDR3 in amino acids: CASSLVGLASLDEQYF. The CDR3 nucleotides are TGTGCCAGCAGCTTAGTGGGACTAGCCTCTTTGGACGAGCAGTACTTC.

The chain has TRBV30 and TRBJ2-2; 7 nucleotides match TRBD1. This CDR3 has 14 amino acids. Germline V gene data show CDR1 as GTSNPN and CDR2 as SVGIG (reference sequence). The trim removed 8 bases at V and 4 bases at J, leaving 10 bases unmatched. The CDR3 reads CAGSGGVSTGELFF. The CDR3 DNA reads TGTGCCGGATCAGGGGGAGTCAGCACCGGGGAGCTGTTTTTT.

This rearrangement joins TRBV28 to TRBJ2-1, with 9 bases matching TRBD2. From germline, CDR1 is MDHEN and CDR2 SYDVKM. J lost 4 bases, V lost 1 base, and 8 bases had no gene match. The CDR3 sequence is 17 residues long. CDR3 nucleotides: TGTGCCAGCAGTTTATCTCGGACTAGCGTTTGGTACAATGAGCAGTTCTTC. Encoded protein: CASSLSRTSVWYNEQFF. Based on the CDR3 plus reference TRBV28 and TRBJ2-1, the full variable domain is DVKVTQSSRYLVKRTGEKVFLECVQDMDHENMFWYRQDPGLGLRLIYFSYDVKMKEKGDIPEGYSVSREKKERFSLILESASTNQTSMYLCASSLSRTSVWYNEQFFGPGTRLTVL.

This chain links TRBV29-1 with TRBJ2-7; TRBD2 matches at 10 bases. The CDR3 sequence is 14 residues long. Germline V lookup: CDR1 SQVTM, CDR2 ANQGSEA. Trimming at V came to 3 bases and at J to 4 bases, leaving 6 bases not matched to a gene. The CDR3 DNA reads TGCAGCGTTGACGGGCTAGCGGGAGAATACGAGCAGTACTTC. This translates into CSVDGLAGEYEQYF.

The V gene is TRBV6-1, the J gene TRBJ1-5; the D gene is possibly TRBD1 (6 bases). The CDR3 loop spans 15 amino acids. From germline, CDR1 is MNHNS and CDR2 SASEGT. Trimming cost V 6 bases and J 6 bases, with 18 bases left between them. The CDR3 here is CASRRGTIEIQPQHF. CDR3 sequence (DNA): TGTGCCAGCAGGAGGGGGACAATAGAGATTCAGCCCCAGCATTTT.

The chain employs TRBV5-1 and TRBJ2-7; 8 nucleotides align to TRBD1. Unmatched junction bases numbered 9, after V lost 7 bases and J lost 0 bases. CDR3 length: 15 amino acids. Per germline, CDR1 SGHRS and CDR2 YFSETQ. The CDR3 loop reads CASRPTGGTSYEQYF. Here the CDR3 DNA reads TGCGCCAGCCGTCCTACAGGGGGGACCTCCTACGAGCAGTACTTC.

This clone has just one count. This chain joins TRBV27 and TRBJ2-3; D uncertain. V lost 5 bases to trimming and J lost 1 base, with 7 bases between them. Germline-derived CDR1 and CDR2 are MNHEY and SMNVEV (reference sequence). This CDR3 spans 13 amino acids. DNA for the CDR3: TGTGCCAGCAGTAGAGTTGGCACAGATACGCAGTATTTT. Translated: CASSRVGTDTQYF.

This rearrangement joins TRBV27 to TRBJ2-1; 10 bases match TRBD1. The V and J ends lost 6 bases and 4 bases, in that order; junction bases with no gene match: 6. The CDR3 spans 15 residues. CDR1 MNHEY and CDR2 SMNVEV come from the germline V gene (reference sequence). The CDR3 DNA reads TGTGCCAGCAGCCCCATGGGACAGGGGTACAATGAGCAGTTCTTC. Translation: CASSPMGQGYNEQFF.

The gene calls are TRBV2 and TRBJ2-1; D gene ambiguous. CDR1 is SNHLY, CDR2 FYNNEI, per germline. V lost 4 bases and J lost 0, with 7 bases in between. This CDR3 is 14 amino acids long. This chain's CDR3 is CASSASSSYNEQFF. The CDR3, as DNA: TGTGCCAGCAGTGCTAGTAGCTCCTACAATGAGCAGTTCTTC.

The V call is TRBV7-3, the J call TRBJ2-7; a weak D match, TRBD2 (5 bases). Looked up from germline, CDR1 is SGHTA and CDR2 is FQGTGA. This CDR3 is 13 amino acids long. V was clipped by 5 bases and J by 6 bases, with 14 bases between them. The CDR3 region has the DNA TGTGCCAGCAGCGCCCTAGGCGGGTCCGAGCAGTACTTC. Translated, it gives CASSALGGSEQYF.